The sequence of this T cell receptor beta chain was determined in a study of identical twins. TCRdb independently ran MiXCR on the 5' RACE reads; one entry per CDR3 protein. The data show 350,000 or so distinct CDR3 sequences, approximately 13% seen once. This clonotype appeared a single time. A read error may account for a junction end that differs from germline. Germline V gene data show CDR1 as DFQATT and CDR2 as SNEGSKA (reference sequence). This CDR3 has 16 residues. In addition, the sample was reused for a study of yellow fever vaccine responses in identical twins.

Material: CD8+ T cells sorted from blood. V and J are TRBV20-1 and TRBJ1-4; tentatively, D is TRBD1 (5 bases). This TCR came from a woman aged 18-35 years in good health. CDR3 protein: CCARGSGLVANEKLFF. Here the CDR3 DNA reads TGCTGTGCTAGAGGATCGGGGCTCGTGGCTAATGAAAAACTGTTTTTT.